This record covers a single T cell receptor beta chain. The target of this receptor is not known. No base qualities exist here, and no much larger clone lies one base off it. Other DNA sequences in the sample encode the same CDR3. The sample is drawn from a study of control samples from healthy donors and cancer patients (dated by TCRdb to the early 2020s). Libraries were prepared through the immunoSEQ multiplex PCR assay. TCRdb provides this immuneACCESS table in a form limited to in-frame rearrangements. Some clones are lacking; in checked studies, under half of them reflect an unresolved V gene, and why the rest are absent is not known. The sample includes about 140,000 clones, with roughly 92% observed a single time. The top ten clones comprise around 10% of the sample. The germline V gene (reference sequence) sets CDR1 to LNHDA and CDR2 to SQIVND. Trimmed from V: 3 bases; trimmed from J: 0 bases; junction bases lacking a gene match: 0. From the cysteine up to the phenylalanine, the CDR3 has a length of 14 residues. Only the CDR3 region is kept as DNA, spanning 42 bases read in frame from base 1.

Specimen: blood. In this chain, TRBV19 is recombined with TRBJ2-7, and 9 junction bases match TRBD1. The TCR originated in a man aged 25 to 40 in good health. The DNA sequence follows: TGTGCCAGTAGTATGACAGGGGGCTCCTACGAGCAGTACTTC. Its amino acids are CASSMTGGSYEQYF.